Listed below are T cell receptor beta chains from one sample, sequenced in a study of shared clonotypes between healthy human individuals. The assay was immunoSEQ multiplex PCR, and TCRdb's table has in-frame clones only and misses some. This table holds around 2,000,000 clones, less than 95% found once. The sequenced sample consisted of naive CD8+ T cells sorted from blood. These receptors all come from a man aged 18 to 30 in good health. Both conserved end residues are part of each CDR3. A D gene is named only where the DNA matches it firmly. The size of a clone is reported for some rows only, either as once, few or many, or as a class for expanded clones.

clone size,D gene,V gene,J gene,CDR3 protein,CDR3 DNA
.,TRBD1,TRBV6-5,TRBJ1-5,CASSYRTGHQPQHF,TGTGCCAGCAGTTACCGGACAGGTCATCAGCCCCAGCATTTT
.,.,TRBV7-9,TRBJ2-5,CAGRTDQETQYF,TGTGCCGGGCGAACCGATCAAGAGACCCAGTACTTC
.,.,TRBV4-1,TRBJ2-1,CASSQVLNNEQFF,TGCGCCAGCAGCCAAGTACTTAACAATGAGCAGTTCTTC
.,.,TRBV2,TRBJ2-1,CASNPEGQGSYNEQFF,TGTGCCAGCAACCCCGAAGGGCAAGGATCCTACAATGAGCAGTTCTTC
.,.,TRBV6-6,TRBJ2-3,CASSYMASDTQYF,TGTGCCAGCAGTTACATGGCATCAGATACGCAGTATTTT
once,TRBD1,TRBV29-1,TRBJ1-1,CSVVRGPSNEAFF,TGCAGCGTTGTCAGGGGGCCTAGTAATGAAGCTTTCTTT
.,TRBD1,TRBV6-5,TRBJ2-5,CASSYQTGGIQYF,TGTGCCAGCAGTTACCAGACAGGGGGGATCCAGTACTTC
.,.,TRBV5-1,TRBJ2-7,CASSLELAYEQYF,TGCGCCAGCAGCTTGGAACTAGCCTACGAGCAGTACTTC
.,.,TRBV7-6,TRBJ1-1,CASSSFSGGYTEAFF,TGTGCCAGCAGCTCATTCTCGGGGGGGTACACTGAAGCTTTCTTT
.,.,TRBV7-2,TRBJ1-3,CASSAGLGNTIYF,TGTGCCAGCAGCGCCGGACTCGGGAACACCATATATTTT
.,TRBD1,TRBV11-2,TRBJ1-6,CASSSTGDNSPLHF,TGTGCCAGCAGCTCGACAGGGGACAATTCACCCCTCCACTTT